This entry describes one TCR beta chain. This clone's antigen is unknown. The sample holds no much larger clone one base away, and base qualities are not on file. Whole blood was collected in K2EDTA tubes by collaborating institutions according to the institutions' own protocols. For TCRbeta analysis, collaborators shipped samples in one of three forms: frozen whole blood, isolated PBMCs, or DNA extracted from either of those sample types. The data were obtained in a study of blood T cell repertoires in COVID-19 (dated by TCRdb to the early 2020s). Turning to the overall study: The collaborator samples originated in the United States, Italy and Spain and spanned the acute and convalescent phases of COVID-19. The material from the prospective study consisted of cDNA or gDNA derived from T cells, B-cell-depleted T cells, or PBMCs. Deeply sampled blood TCRbeta repertoires from subjects exposed to, actively infected with, or recovered from COVID-19 were included in the dataset. The repertoires were released in a freely available public database intended as a resource for research on the immune response to SARS-CoV-2. Samples came from the ongoing ImmuneRACE study (first 160 participants) plus 1,254 subjects from 6 global collaborators. The sample metadata nearly always contained a de-identified subject ID, COVID-19 status, age in years and sex. Where available, HLA class I and class II types were obtained from metadata supplied by the sample provider rather than from assay-based typing. The paper as a whole reports these results and caveats: How much clinical and demographic metadata was included differed by source and by participant, and the metadata was provided uncurated.

TCRbeta CDR3 regions were amplified from genomic DNA by means of the immunoSEQ Assay, a bias-controlled multiplex PCR. The published analysis was carried out like this. Within the assay, amplification of reference gene primers was used to estimate how many nucleated cells each sample contained. To quantify the absolute abundance of each unique TCRbeta CDR3 rearrangement, sequence reads were collapsed and filtered. For each sample, productive Simpson clonality was calculated as the square root of Simpson's diversity index over productive rearrangements. This immuneACCESS table, as held by TCRdb, lists in-frame sequences with V and J called but not all clones. Of the missing ones, under half trace to an unresolved V gene in checked studies; the others have no known cause. V, J and clone size were drawn from that table, and D and trimming were deduced from the DNA. This sample lists some 400,000 clones; more than 75% were detected once. Of the sample, under 1.2% is held by the ten largest clones.

Taken from cysteine to phenylalanine, the CDR3 has 15 residues. CDR3 DNA only is kept here, 45 bases in frame from base 1. Looking up the germline V gene yields CDR1 SGHTA and CDR2 FQGNSA. Trimming removed 1 base from V and 10 bases from J, leaving 14 bases between the germline ends. Sequences were obtained from peripheral blood. Here the chain combines TRBV7-2 and TRBJ1-6; the best D guess is TRBD1, with 5 bases matching. This TCR was sampled from a human donor with acute or convalescent COVID-19. The donor label of this sample is uncertain. The nucleotide sequence reads as follows: TGTGCCAGCAGCTTAGGGTCCCAGGGACTCTCACCCCTCCACTTT. Its coded protein is CASSLGSQGLSPLHF. Where the CDR3 stops, the reference TRBV7-2 and TRBJ1-6 genes take over; the full variable domain is GAGVSQSPSNKVTEKGKDVELRCDPISGHTALYWYRQSLGQGLEFLIYFQGNSAPDKSGLPSDRFSAERTGGSVSTLTIQRTQQEDSAVYLCASSLGSQGLSPLHFGNGTRLTVT.